This T cell receptor beta chain was recorded in a study of cytomegalovirus exposure and HLA in healthy donors. Looking at the study overall: Some 85 million unique TCRs, all from HLA-typed donors, were included in an early release of the data. Among the 350 to 500 donors who were genotyped, over 70% fell in the genetic ancestry cluster that is associated with self-reported Caucasian donors. Study findings and constraints: Later analysis suggested most CMV-associated TCR beta chains were HLA-restricted. Sequence variants that were highly shared formed a cluster that was likely a sequencing artifact.

Looked up from germline, CDR1 is MGHRA and CDR2 is YSYEKL. V was clipped by 4 bases and J by 3 bases, with 8 bases between them. This CDR3 region has 13 residues. A multiplex PCR was run with 60 Vbeta primers and 13 Jbeta primers. The protocol was immunoSEQ multiplex PCR, while the TCRdb copy is restricted to in-frame clones and leaves out a portion. The sample includes fewer than 150,000 clones, 80% of them seen just once. This clone was recorded a few times. Its antigen remains unknown. The chain carries TRBV4-1 and TRBJ2-3; D not resolved. The sequence came from a middle-aged man in good health and CMV-seropositive. The sample consisted of PBMCs. In DNA form, the CDR3 reads TGCGCCAGCAGCCGCCAGGTAACAGATACGCAGTATTTT. Protein product: CASSRQVTDTQYF.